Below, one TCR beta chain is given with its context. The data were taken from a study of shared clonotypes between healthy human individuals. Deep level was the assay's run setting. The protocol was immunoSEQ multiplex PCR, while the TCRdb copy is restricted to in-frame clones and leaves out a portion. The sample consists of more than 2 million clones, approximately 95% of them appearing once. Sequenced sample: naive CD4+ T cells sorted from blood. Subset: CD45RA+ positively selected. The source of this sequence is a man aged 18 to 29 in good health.

The CDR3 spells CASSFQITYEQYF. Here the CDR3 DNA reads TGTGCCAGCTCATTCCAGATCACCTACGAGCAGTACTTC. The chain has TRBV18 and TRBJ2-7, with D hard to call. Per the germline V gene, CDR1 is KGHSH and CDR2 is LQKENI. Trimming left V 5 bases short and J 2 bases short, with 10 bases between. This CDR3 is built from 13 residues.